The TCR beta chain under discussion was sequenced for a study of cytomegalovirus exposure and HLA in healthy donors. Amplification used 60 Vbeta primers and 13 Jbeta primers. The method was immunoSEQ multiplex PCR; TCRdb's version includes in-frame clones alone and lacks a portion of them. The sample includes some 190,000 clones, around four fifths of them seen just once. As to this clone: Relative to the germline gene, one junction end is altered; a read error may explain this.

Germline CDR1 reads SGHDN; CDR2 reads FVKESK. This CDR3 comprises 17 residues. The gene calls are TRBV14 and TRBJ2-7, with 13 bases that match TRBD2. The origin of this receptor is a man between 18 and 29 years old in good health and CMV-seronegative. Input material: PBMCs. CDR3 DNA sequence: TGTGCCAGCAGCCGGTCGGGACTAGCGGGGCCCTCCTTCGAGCAGTACTTC. It is translated as CASSRSGLAGPSFEQYF.